The 3 T cell receptor beta chains given below trace back to one sample, sequenced in a study of CD8 T cells in ankylosing spondylitis. One entry per CDR3 protein results from TCRdb running MiXCR on the 5' RACE reads. The sample includes some 130,000 distinct CDR3 sequences, roughly 8.4% seen only once; the top ten take about 7.3%. The sequencing input was synovial fluid, either unsorted or a sorted T cell fraction (not recorded which). The receptors originated from a male donor with ankylosing spondylitis.

The chain recombines TRBV7-2 with TRBJ2-3, with 10 nucleotides matching TRBD2. The trim removed 5 bases at V and 2 bases at J, leaving 4 bases unmatched. Germline V gene lookup returns CDR1 SGHTA and CDR2 FQGNSA. This CDR3 is built from 15 residues. The CDR3 DNA sequence: TGTGCCAGCAGCCCTGGACTAGCGGCCACAGATACGCAGTATTTT. Protein sequence: CASSPGLAATDTQYF.

This chain connects TRBV4-3 to TRBJ1-1; no definite D call. From germline, CDR1 is LGHNA and CDR2 YSLEER. The CDR3 consists of 15 residues. Trimming stripped 2 bases from V and 5 bases from J, with 15 bases between. The CDR3 loop is CASSQRSQGITEAFF. CDR3 bases: TGCGCCAGCAGCCAAAGAAGCCAAGGGATAACTGAAGCTTTCTTT.

This clonotype was picked up many times. V and J are TRBV20-1 and TRBJ2-3; 7 bases map to TRBD2. The V segment lost 5 bases and the J segment 5 bases; nucleotides outside the gene matches: 13. Per germline, CDR1 DFQATT and CDR2 SNEGSKA (reference sequence). This CDR3 has 15 residues. CDR3 loop: CSAPVSAGAEDTQYF. The CDR3 coding sequence is TGCAGTGCTCCCGTTTCTGCGGGAGCGGAAGATACGCAGTATTTT.